These 20 T cell receptor beta chains came from one sample sequenced in a study of T-cell reconstitution after alpha-beta-depleted transplantation in children. This sample's TCRbeta library carried unique molecular identifier barcodes. TCRdb itself ran the PCR reads through MiXCR, one entry per CDR3 protein. The sample has about 830,000 distinct CDR3 sequences; roughly 15% are singletons. Sequencing was performed on PBMCs, mostly from graft donor cells, taken 360 days after TCRalphabeta/CD19-depleted stem cell transplant. Receptors were obtained from a male patient younger than 18 who had a stem cell transplant for acute lymphoblastic leukemia, so the T cells may come from the graft donor.

This clonotype was seen more than once but under ten times. The V and J genes are TRBV27 and TRBJ2-6; D remains ambiguous. Germline CDR1 is MNHEY and CDR2 is SMNVEV (reference sequence). The CDR3 extends over 15 amino acids. V was cut by 3 bases and J by 2 bases, with 8 bases left in between. This chain's CDR3 is CASSFLPPGANVLTF. CDR3 nucleotide sequence: TGTGCCAGCAGTTTCCTCCCCCCTGGGGCCAACGTCCTGACTTTC. Combining the CDR3 with reference TRBV27 and TRBJ2-6 gives the whole variable domain EAQVTQNPRYLITVTGKKLTVTCSQNMNHEYMSWYRQDPGLGLRQIYYSMNVEVTDKGDVPEGYKVSRKEKRNFPLILESPSPNQTSLYFCASSFLPPGANVLTFGAGSRLTVL.

This clonotype was recorded at least ten times. V gene TRBV29-1 combines with J gene TRBJ2-1; D is uncertain. Trimming took 0 bases from V and 7 from J, leaving 7 bases between them. The germline CDR1 and CDR2 sequences are SQVTM and ANQGSEA. This CDR3 spans 12 amino acids. The DNA of the CDR3 is TGCAGCGTTGAAGATAACGGTAATGAGCAGTTCTTC. Protein: CSVEDNGNEQFF.

The chain is built from TRBV6-1 and TRBJ2-7, with 8 bases aligning to TRBD1. Germline V CDR1 and CDR2: MNHNS, SASEGT. CDR3 length equals 14 residues. Germline trimming cut 10 bases from V and 3 bases from J; bases unmatched to any gene: 11. CDR3 sequence: CATKVPGQVYEQYF. The CDR3 DNA reads as TGTGCCACGAAAGTACCGGGACAGGTCTACGAGCAGTACTTC.

CDR3 bases: TGTGCCAGCAGTGATCCCCGGGGGGGGAGCGGGTACGAGCAGTACTTC. This encodes CASSDPRGGSGYEQYF. This sequence joins TRBV6-1 and TRBJ2-7, with 8 bases identical to TRBD2. Germline CDR1 reads MNHNS; CDR2 reads SASEGT. The CDR3 covers 16 residues. Germline trimming cut 3 bases from V and 4 bases from J; bases unmatched to any gene: 11.

This clonotype was picked up a small number of times. The chain links TRBV6-2 or TRBV6-3 to TRBJ2-7; the D gene could be TRBD1 or TRBD2 (5 bases each). Trimming pared 2 bases from V and 0 bases from J, leaving 11 bases between. CDR3 size: 15 residues. Germline V gene data show CDR1 as MNHEY and CDR2 as SVGEGT. Here the CDR3 reads CASSYGTGSSYEQYF. CDR3 coding DNA: TGTGCCAGCAGTTACGGGACGGGTAGCTCCTACGAGCAGTACTTC.

The V gene is TRBV24-1, the J gene TRBJ2-3; D gene unclear. The germline V and J ends were trimmed by 2 bases and 2 bases, with 10 bases remaining between them. This CDR3 is built from 15 residues. CDR1 is KGHDR, CDR2 SFDVKD, per germline. CDR3 loop: CATSDSTTVTDTQYF. CDR3 nucleotides: TGTGCCACCAGTGATTCGACAACCGTCACAGATACGCAGTATTTT.

The table lists this clonotype with many counts. The gene calls are TRBV20-1 and TRBJ2-3, with 10 bases fitting TRBD2. CDR1 is DFQATT and CDR2 is SNEGSKA in the germline V gene (reference sequence). The CDR3 has 18 residues. Unmatched junction bases numbered 18, after V lost 4 bases and J lost 5 bases. Here the CDR3 DNA reads TGCAGTGCTAAGAGGGGGCCGCTAGCGGGAGCGGCGGGAGATACGCAGTATTTT. This gives the protein CSAKRGPLAGAAGDTQYF.

Only a few counts were recorded for this clonotype. The rearrangement joins TRBV11-2 to TRBJ1-1, with a possible D match to TRBD1 (6 bases). Trimming removed 2 bases at V and 1 base at J, with 11 bases between. The length of the CDR3 is 15 residues. In germline, CDR1 is SGHAT, CDR2 FQNNGV. CDR3 in amino acids: CASSLLGTSNTEAFF. The CDR3 DNA reads TGTGCCAGCAGCTTATTGGGGACATCGAACACTGAAGCTTTCTTT.

This chain joins TRBV5-1 and TRBJ2-7; a weak D match, TRBD2 (6 bases). Germline V gene sequence: CDR1 SGHRS, CDR2 YFSETQ. With 2 bases removed from V and 3 bases from J, the gap between germline ends came to 12 bases. The CDR3 is 14 amino acids. The CDR3 nucleotides read TGCGCCAGCAGCTTCCTCAGGACTAACTACGAGCAGTACTTC. Translated: CASSFLRTNYEQYF.

This clonotype was seen more than once but under ten times. This chain joins TRBV20-1 and TRBJ2-3, with TRBD2 identical over 13 bases. Germline-derived CDR1 and CDR2 are DFQATT and SNEGSKA (reference sequence). V gave up 6 bases and J gave up 4 bases; unmatched junction bases: 10. There are 16 residues in the CDR3. CDR3 in DNA: TGCAGTGCGAGGGGACTAGCGGGGCGCCCCCCAGATACGCAGTATTTT. This sequence encodes CSARGLAGRPPDTQYF.

This clonotype was detected only a few times. The chain combines TRBV6-1 with TRBJ1-3; 12 nucleotides match TRBD1. Germline V gene lookup returns CDR1 MNHNS and CDR2 SASEGT. CDR3 length: 16 residues. Losses at the gene ends were 9 bases for V and 4 bases for J; bases not matched to a gene: 10. The CDR3 coding sequence is TGTGCCAGTGCACCGGGACAGGGGGCGCCAGGAAACACCATATATTTT. It is translated as CASAPGQGAPGNTIYF.

This clonotype was observed a handful of times. This chain links TRBV7-6 with TRBJ1-1; TRBD1 agrees at 11 bases. Germline loops: CDR1 SGHVS, CDR2 FNYEAQ. J gave up 4 bases and V 0 bases, and 7 bases lay outside the gene matches. This CDR3 comprises 17 residues. This CDR3 is CASSLASAGTGGTEAFF. CDR3 sequence (DNA): TGTGCCAGCAGCTTAGCGAGCGCCGGGACAGGGGGCACTGAAGCTTTCTTT.

The genes are TRBV5-1 and TRBJ2-2, with 7 bases identical to TRBD1. The CDR3 is 13 amino acids. J gave up 6 bases and V 4 bases, and 3 bases lay outside the gene matches. The V gene's germline CDR1 is SGHRS and CDR2 YFSETQ. The CDR3 DNA reads as TGCGCCAGCAGCGCCGGGACAGCCGGGGAGCTGTTTTTT. It specifies CASSAGTAGELFF. The full variable domain, its missing parts supplied by reference TRBV5-1 and TRBJ2-2, is KAGVTQTPRYLIKTRGQQVTLSCSPISGHRSVSWYQQTPGQGLQFLFEYFSETQRNKGNFPGRFSGRQFSNSRSEMNVSTLELGDSALYLCASSAGTAGELFFGEGSRLTVL.

This clonotype showed up just a few times. The chain couples TRBV20-1 to TRBJ2-3; D gene unclear. The V end was cut by 3 bases, the J end by 1 base, with 5 bases between. The length of the CDR3 is 12 residues. Germline V gene sequence: CDR1 DFQATT, CDR2 SNEGSKA (reference sequence). CDR3 DNA: TGCAGTGCTAGTTGGGGCACAGATACGCAGTATTTT. Translating gives CSASWGTDTQYF.

This clonotype has only a few counts. This chain connects TRBV9 to TRBJ2-7; no clear D gene. V lost 0 bases to trimming and J lost 7 bases, with 11 bases between them. Germline CDR1 is SGDLS and CDR2 is YYNGEE. This CDR3 contains 13 residues. CDR3 nucleotides: TGTGCCAGCAGCGTAGCCCCCCTTGGGGAGCAGTACTTC. Encoded protein: CASSVAPLGEQYF.

The chain couples TRBV7-2 to TRBJ1-5; D is possibly TRBD1 (5 bases). V lost 0 bases to trimming and J lost 10 bases, with 13 bases between them. The CDR3 is 14 amino acids. The germline gives CDR1 SGHTA, CDR2 FQGNSA. CDR3 DNA sequence: TGTGCCAGCAGCTTAGCCCCCAGGGTTGATCCCCAGCATTTT. Translating it yields CASSLAPRVDPQHF.

This clonotype occurred a few times. The chain combines TRBV5-1 with TRBJ1-1, with D tentatively TRBD1 (5 bases). Trimming took 1 base from V and 0 from J, leaving 10 bases between them. From germline, CDR1 is SGHRS and CDR2 YFSETQ. The CDR3 consists of 15 residues. The CDR3 here is CASSLQGRMNTEAFF. In DNA form, the CDR3 reads TGCGCCAGCAGCTTGCAGGGACGGATGAACACTGAAGCTTTCTTT.

This clonotype was observed at least ten times. The V gene is TRBV5-1, the J gene TRBJ2-3; D uncertain. V lost 3 bases and J 7 bases, leaving 9 bases between the germline ends. Germline CDR1 SGHRS, CDR2 YFSETQ. The CDR3 sequence is 12 residues long. The CDR3 sequence: CASSSFTYTQYF. The CDR3 region has the DNA TGCGCCAGCAGCTCTTTCACGTATACGCAGTATTTT.

This clonotype has just a few counts. The chain employs TRBV7-2 and TRBJ2-3; no clear D gene. The ends were cut back, 1 base at V and 9 bases at J, with 8 bases in the middle. CDR1 SGHTA and CDR2 FQGNSA come from the germline V gene. The CDR3 spans 12 residues. The CDR3 DNA reads TGTGCCAGCAGCTTAGAAGCGAAGACGCAGTATTTT. As protein: CASSLEAKTQYF.

This clonotype was counted only a few times. The chain links TRBV3-1 to TRBJ2-7, with 11 bases identical to TRBD2. With V trimmed by 4 bases and J by 2 bases, 4 bases remained unmatched. The CDR3 has 15 amino acids. The germline V gene encodes CDR1 LGHDT and CDR2 YNNKEL (reference sequence). CDR3 loop: CASSRLAGGAYEQYF. DNA for the CDR3: TGTGCCAGCAGCCGCCTAGCGGGAGGCGCCTACGAGCAGTACTTC.